This is a list of T cell receptor beta chains from one sample in a study of blood T cells in healthy people across ages. TCRdb redid the calling of the 5' RACE reads with MiXCR, one entry per CDR3 protein. The sample carries 2 million or so distinct CDR3 sequences, around half recorded once. The source material was blood. The receptors derive from a woman between 35 and 50 years old in good health. Both conserved end residues are trimmed from each CDR3. The order of the fields is V gene, J gene, CDR3 protein.

TRBV9	TRBJ2-3	ASSVVGSADTQY
TRBV12-3/TRBV12-4	TRBJ2-5	ASSLDRSQQY
TRBV12-3/TRBV12-4	TRBJ2-3	ASIPRVADTQY
TRBV20-1	TRBJ2-7	SANRRLDLYEQY
TRBV29-1	TRBJ1-4	SGGTGREKLF
TRBV6-2/TRBV6-3	TRBJ2-1	ASSYSGGPPMNEQF
TRBV12-5	TRBJ1-2	ASGGDRGSYGYT
TRBV6-1	TRBJ1-3	ASSASRGGGNTIY
TRBV5-1	TRBJ2-5	ASSIAPPGGALQETQY
TRBV7-2	TRBJ2-2	ASSWVSLGELF
TRBV6-1	TRBJ2-7	ASMWGLHEQY
TRBV24-1	TRBJ2-1	ATSDAGTPSYNVQF
TRBV4-3	TRBJ1-2	ASSPTIPTGYYGYT
TRBV15	TRBJ1-2	ATSRDMTAAYGYI
TRBV13	TRBJ2-1	ARSPWTLSDEQF
TRBV10-3	TRBJ2-3	AISEPWEGGGTDTQY